This T cell receptor beta chain was sequenced for a study of T-cell memory formation after mild COVID-19. MiXCR, applied by TCRdb to the 5' RACE reads, yields one record per CDR3 protein. Seen here are a few hundred thousand distinct CDR3 sequences, roughly 18% observed once, and the top ten hold under 25%. This clonotype was observed at least ten times. The source of this sequence is a man aged 18 to 35 who had mild COVID-19 (a few samples of this study predate the infection). Cell type and time point are not known. Material for sequencing was PBMCs or a T cell subset sorted from them (not recorded which).

The CDR3, as DNA: TGTGCCAGCAGCTTGTCAGGGGCGCGGGAGACCCAGTACTTC. Its translation: CASSLSGARETQYF. The chain combines TRBV7-9 with TRBJ2-5, with D possibly being TRBD1 (6 bases). The CDR3 extends over 14 amino acids. V dropped 3 bases and J dropped 5 bases, with 13 bases sitting between them. The germline V gene has CDR1 SEHNR and CDR2 FQNEAQ (reference sequence).